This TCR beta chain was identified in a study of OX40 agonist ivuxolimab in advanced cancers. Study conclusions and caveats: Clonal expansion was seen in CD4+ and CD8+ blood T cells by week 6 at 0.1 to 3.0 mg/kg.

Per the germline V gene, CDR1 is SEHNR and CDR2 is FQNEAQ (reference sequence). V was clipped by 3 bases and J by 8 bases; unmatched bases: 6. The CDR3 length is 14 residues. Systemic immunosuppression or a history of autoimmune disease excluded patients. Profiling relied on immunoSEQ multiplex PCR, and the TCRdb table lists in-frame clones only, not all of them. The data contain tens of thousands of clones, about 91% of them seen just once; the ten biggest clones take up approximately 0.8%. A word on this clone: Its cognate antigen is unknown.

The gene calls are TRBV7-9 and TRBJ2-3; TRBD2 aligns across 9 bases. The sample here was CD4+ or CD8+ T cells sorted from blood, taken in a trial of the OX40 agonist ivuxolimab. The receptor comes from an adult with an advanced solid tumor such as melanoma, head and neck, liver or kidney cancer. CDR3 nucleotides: TGTGCCAGCAGCTTGAGTAGCGGGAGTGGTACGCAGTATTTT. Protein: CASSLSSGSGTQYF. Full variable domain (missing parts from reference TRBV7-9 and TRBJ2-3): DTGVSQNPRHKITKRGQNVTFRCDPISEHNRLYWYRQTLGQGPEFLTYFQNEAQLEKSRLLSDRFSAERPKGSFSTLEIQRTEQGDSAMYLCASSLSSGSGTQYFGPGTRLTVL.